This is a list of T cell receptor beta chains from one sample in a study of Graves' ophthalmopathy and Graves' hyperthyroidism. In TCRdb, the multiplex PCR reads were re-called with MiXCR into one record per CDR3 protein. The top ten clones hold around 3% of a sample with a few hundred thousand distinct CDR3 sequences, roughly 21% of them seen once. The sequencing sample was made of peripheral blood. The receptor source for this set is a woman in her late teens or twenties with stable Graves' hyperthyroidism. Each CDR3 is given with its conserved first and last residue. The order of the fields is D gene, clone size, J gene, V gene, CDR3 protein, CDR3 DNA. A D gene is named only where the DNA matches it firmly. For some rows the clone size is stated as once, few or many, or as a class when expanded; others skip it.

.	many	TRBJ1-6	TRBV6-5	CASSYADRPGSPLHF	TGTGCCAGCAGTTACGCTGACAGGCCCGGGTCACCCCTCCACTTT
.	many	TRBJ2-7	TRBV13	CASSLLDSSREQYF	TGTGCCAGCAGCTTACTGGACAGCTCCCGCGAGCAGTACTTC
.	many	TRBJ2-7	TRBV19	CASSITRDRYYEQYF	TGTGCCAGTAGTATTACGAGAGACAGATACTACGAGCAGTACTTC
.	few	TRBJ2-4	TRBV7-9	CASRPTGEGAKNIQYF	TGTGCCAGCAGGCCTACAGGGGAGGGTGCCAAAAACATTCAGTACTTC
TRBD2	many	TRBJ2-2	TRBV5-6	CASSSVGLGGLFF	TGTGCCAGCAGTTCGGTTGGACTAGGAGGGCTGTTTTTT
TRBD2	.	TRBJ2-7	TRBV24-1	CATGSGSSYEQYF	TGTGCCACCGGGAGCGGGAGCTCCTACGAGCAGTACTTC
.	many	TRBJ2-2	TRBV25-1	CASSEQSGEGANTGELFF	TGTGCCAGCAGTGAACAATCTGGGGAGGGGGCGAACACCGGGGAGCTGTTTTTT
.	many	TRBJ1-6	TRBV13	CASSLARASPLHF	TGTGCCAGCAGCTTAGCCAGGGCTTCACCCCTCCACTTT
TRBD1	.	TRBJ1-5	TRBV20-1	CSATLTEGASQPQHF	TGCAGTGCTACCCTTACTGAGGGGGCTAGTCAGCCCCAGCATTTT
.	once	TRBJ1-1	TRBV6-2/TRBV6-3	CASLTLHTEAFF	TGTGCCAGCTTGACCTTGCACACTGAAGCTTTCTTT
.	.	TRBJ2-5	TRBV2	CASAWEKETQYF	TGTGCCAGCGCGTGGGAGAAGGAGACCCAGTACTTC
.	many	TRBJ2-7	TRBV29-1	CSVRWGALAPTYEQYF	TGCAGCGTGCGGTGGGGGGCCCTAGCGCCCACCTACGAGCAGTACTTC
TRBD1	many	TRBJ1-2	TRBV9	CASAKSPIRGQRYGYTF	TGTGCCAGCGCCAAGAGTCCTATCCGGGGACAGCGATATGGCTACACCTTC
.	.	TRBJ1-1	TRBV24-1	CATSQGRANTEAFF	TGTGCCACCAGTCAGGGCAGGGCGAACACTGAAGCTTTCTTT
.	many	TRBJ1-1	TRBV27	CAGGIGGTEAFF	TGTGCCGGGGGGATCGGGGGGACTGAAGCTTTCTTT
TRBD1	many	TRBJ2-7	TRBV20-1	CSARGQGGTYEQYF	TGCAGTGCTCGGGGACAGGGCGGCACCTACGAGCAGTACTTC
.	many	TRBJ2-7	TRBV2	CASSVLGGGRSSYEQYF	TGTGCCAGCAGTGTCCTCGGGGGCGGACGGTCCTCCTACGAGCAGTACTTC
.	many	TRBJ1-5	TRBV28	CASRPVRALNQPQHF	TGTGCCAGCAGACCAGTCCGGGCCCTAAATCAGCCCCAGCATTTT
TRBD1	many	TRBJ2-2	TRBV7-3	CASSAGTGWAGELFF	TGTGCCAGCAGCGCCGGGACAGGGTGGGCCGGGGAGCTGTTTTTT
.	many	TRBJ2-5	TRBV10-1	CASSESTGLYGGETQYF	TGCGCCAGCAGTGAGTCGACCGGACTGTATGGGGGAGAGACCCAGTACTTC
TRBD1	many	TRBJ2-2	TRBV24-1	CATSGGQGLNRGELFF	TGTGCCACCAGTGGGGGACAGGGGCTCAACCGCGGGGAGCTGTTTTTT
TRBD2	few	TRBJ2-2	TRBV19	CASSSPGLAATGELFF	TGTGCCAGTAGCAGCCCAGGACTAGCGGCCACCGGGGAGCTGTTTTTT
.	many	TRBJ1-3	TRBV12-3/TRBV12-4	CASSFGAGTGNTIYF	TGTGCCAGCAGTTTTGGGGCAGGGACAGGAAACACCATATATTTT
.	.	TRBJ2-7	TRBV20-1	CSASDGTGHYEQYF	TGCAGTGCTAGTGATGGTACCGGACACTACGAGCAGTACTTC
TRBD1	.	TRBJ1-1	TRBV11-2	CASSLEGQALNTEAFF	TGTGCCAGCAGCTTAGAAGGACAGGCCCTGAACACTGAAGCTTTCTTT
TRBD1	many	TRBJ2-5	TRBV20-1	CSASSLYGQGETQYF	TGCAGTGCTAGTTCCCTATACGGACAGGGGGAGACCCAGTACTTC
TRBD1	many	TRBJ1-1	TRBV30	CAWMGDRASYTEAFF	TGTGCCTGGATGGGGGACAGGGCTAGCTACACTGAAGCTTTCTTT
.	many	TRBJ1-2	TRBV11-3	CASSQTPGQSNYGYTF	TGTGCCAGCAGCCAAACACCGGGACAAAGTAACTATGGCTACACCTTC
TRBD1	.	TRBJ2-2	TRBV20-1	CSAREPTGGYTGELFF	TGCAGTGCTAGAGAACCGACAGGGGGCTACACCGGGGAGCTGTTTTTT
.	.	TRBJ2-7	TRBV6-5	CASSYVPLHEQYF	TGTGCCAGCAGTTACGTTCCCCTCCACGAGCAGTACTTC
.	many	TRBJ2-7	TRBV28	CASAREAGKLPYSYEQYF	TGTGCCAGCGCTCGCGAGGCGGGGAAACTCCCTTATTCCTACGAGCAGTACTTC
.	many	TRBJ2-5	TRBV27	CAGRTNLYQETQYF	TGTGCCGGAAGGACTAACCTGTACCAAGAGACCCAGTACTTC
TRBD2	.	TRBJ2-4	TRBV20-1	CSAIRGLAGGHGNIQYF	TGCAGTGCTATTAGGGGACTAGCGGGAGGGCACGGAAACATTCAGTACTTC
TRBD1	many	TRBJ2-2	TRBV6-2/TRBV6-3	CASDRGISGELFF	TGTGCCAGCGACAGGGGGATATCCGGGGAGCTGTTTTTT
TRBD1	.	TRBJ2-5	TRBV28	CASSPVRTGGIFGETQYF	TGTGCCAGCAGCCCGGTTCGGACAGGGGGCATCTTTGGGGAGACCCAGTACTTC
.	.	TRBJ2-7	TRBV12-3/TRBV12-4	CASSPRASLGEQYF	TGTGCCAGCAGTCCCAGGGCCTCCTTAGGAGAGCAGTACTTC
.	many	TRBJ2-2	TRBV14	CASSQASGTGELFF	TGTGCCAGCAGCCAGGCGTCTGGGACCGGGGAGCTGTTTTTT
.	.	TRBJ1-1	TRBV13	CASSLSGTKRTFF	TGTGCCAGCAGCTTAAGTGGAACCAAAAGAACTTTCTTT
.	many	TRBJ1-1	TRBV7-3	CASSYARDGEAFF	TGTGCCAGCAGCTACGCCCGGGACGGTGAAGCTTTCTTT
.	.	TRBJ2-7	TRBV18	CASSPPGDTYEQYF	TGTGCCAGCTCCCCGCCGGGGGACACCTACGAGCAGTACTTC
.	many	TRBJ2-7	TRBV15	CATSRRPGLMAYEQYF	TGTGCCACCAGCAGAAGACCGGGACTTATGGCCTACGAGCAGTACTTC
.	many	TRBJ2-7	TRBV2	CAIRQGPDYEQYF	TGTGCCATCCGGCAGGGGCCGGATTACGAGCAGTACTTC
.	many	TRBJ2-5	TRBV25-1	CASSEGRMGTRETQYF	TGTGCCAGCAGTGAAGGGAGAATGGGGACCCGAGAGACCCAGTACTTC
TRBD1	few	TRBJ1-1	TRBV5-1	CASSHPQGARAEAFF	TGCGCCAGCAGCCACCCGCAGGGGGCGAGAGCTGAAGCTTTCTTT
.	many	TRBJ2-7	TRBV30	CAWSARGKQYF	TGTGCCTGGAGTGCCAGGGGTAAACAGTACTTC
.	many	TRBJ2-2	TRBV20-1	CSAPMQTGELFF	TGCAGTGCTCCGATGCAGACCGGGGAGCTGTTTTTT
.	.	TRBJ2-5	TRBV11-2	CASSLDRSFQETQYF	TGTGCCAGCAGCTTAGATCGGAGCTTTCAAGAGACCCAGTACTTC
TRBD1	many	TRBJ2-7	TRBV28	CASSLLTTGGPNEQYF	TGTGCCAGCAGTTTATTAACCACAGGGGGCCCCAACGAGCAGTACTTC
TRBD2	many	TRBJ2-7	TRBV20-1	CSASELAGGGYEQYF	TGCAGTGCTAGTGAACTAGCGGGAGGGGGGTACGAGCAGTACTTC
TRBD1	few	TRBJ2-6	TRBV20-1	CSARGREQGPLSVLTF	TGCAGTGCTAGAGGCAGGGAACAGGGGCCATTAAGTGTCCTGACTTTC
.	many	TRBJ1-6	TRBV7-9	CASSSNTVQSYNSPLHF	TGTGCCAGCAGCTCTAACACAGTCCAGAGCTATAATTCACCCCTCCACTTT
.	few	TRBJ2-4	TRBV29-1	CSVESVLAKNIQYF	TGCAGCGTTGAGTCCGTTTTAGCCAAAAACATTCAGTACTTC
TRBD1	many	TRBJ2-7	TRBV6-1	CASSPGTGGREQYF	TGTGCCAGCAGTCCCGGGACAGGGGGCCGTGAGCAGTACTTC